These T cell receptor beta chains were read from a single sample in a study of shared clonotypes between healthy human individuals. This table comes from immunoSEQ multiplex PCR, and its TCRdb copy is limited to in-frame clones, with some not included. This table has almost 700,000 clones, under 95% appearing once. The sequencing sample was made of naive CD8+ T cells sorted from blood. These receptors came from a man aged 25 to 40 in good health. CDR3s include the opening cysteine and the closing phenylalanine or tryptophan. D genes are given only for firm matches. A clone size is listed for some rows: how often the clone was seen (once, few, many), or a class if it is expanded.

j_call	d_call	clone_size	v_call	cdr3_length	cdr3_nt	cdr3_aa
TRBJ2-5	TRBD2	-	TRBV4-1	17	TGCGCCAGCAGCCAAGATTGGCTAGCGGAGAGGGCAGAGACCCAGTACTTC	CASSQDWLAERAETQYF
TRBJ2-7	-	-	TRBV4-3	15	TGCGCCAGCAGCCAAGAGTTGGGGGTCAGGGACGAGCAGTACTTC	CASSQELGVRDEQYF
TRBJ1-1	-	-	TRBV11-2	13	TGTGCCAGCAGCTTAGGGGAGGACAGCGAAGCTTTCTTT	CASSLGEDSEAFF
TRBJ2-4	TRBD2	once	TRBV6-1	18	TGTGCCAGCAGTGAAGCTCTAGCGGGAATCCTAGCCAAAAACATTCAGTACTTC	CASSEALAGILAKNIQYF
TRBJ1-2	-	-	TRBV29-1	15	TGCAGCGTTGAGGCGTATGGGGGAAGTAACTATGGCTACACCTTC	CSVEAYGGSNYGYTF
TRBJ2-3	-	once	TRBV27	12	TGTGCCAGCAGTTTACTGGAAGATACGCAGTATTTT	CASSLLEDTQYF
TRBJ2-7	TRBD2	-	TRBV28	15	TGTGCCAGCAGTTTGCCTAGCGGGAGGGCGAGGGAGCAGTACTTC	CASSLPSGRAREQYF
TRBJ2-5	-	once	TRBV5-6	13	TGTGCCAGCAGCTTGGCGGCTCAAGAGACCCAGTACTTC	CASSLAAQETQYF
TRBJ1-2	TRBD1	-	TRBV6-4	19	TGTGCCAGCAGTGACTCGGGAGAGGGGACAGGGACATACTACTATGGCTACACCTTC	CASSDSGEGTGTYYYGYTF
TRBJ1-2	-	-	TRBV7-3	18	TGTGCCAGCAGCTTAGTATCGAAGAACAGCTCGCATAACTATGGCTACACCTTC	CASSLVSKNSSHNYGYTF
TRBJ2-7	TRBD2	-	TRBV29-1	13	TGCAGCGTTGCCGGCGGGAGCGGCTACGAGCAGTACTTC	CSVAGGSGYEQYF
TRBJ2-7	TRBD2	-	TRBV4-1	17	TGCGCCAGCAGCCCCAAGTTGACTAGCGGGGCTTTTTACGAGCAGTACTTC	CASSPKLTSGAFYEQYF
TRBJ1-5	-	-	TRBV7-6	14	TGTGCCAGCAGCCCCTTACAGGTCAATCAGCCCCAGCATTTT	CASSPLQVNQPQHF
TRBJ2-3	-	-	TRBV5-5	13	TGTGCCAGCAGCTTGGATGTGACAGATACGCAGTATTTT	CASSLDVTDTQYF
TRBJ1-3	-	-	TRBV27	15	TGTGCCAGCAGTATGGCACTGGACTCTGGAAACACCATATATTTT	CASSMALDSGNTIYF
TRBJ2-7	-	-	TRBV18	13	TGTGCCAGCTCACTGACGGGGTATGACGAGCAGTACTTC	CASSLTGYDEQYF
TRBJ2-7	TRBD1	once	TRBV28	13	TGTGCCAGCAGTCGACAGGGGGACTACGAGCAGTACTTC	CASSRQGDYEQYF
TRBJ1-2	-	-	TRBV2	16	TGTGCCAGCAACTATATCAAGGACAGAGAGATCTATGGCTACACCTTC	CASNYIKDREIYGYTF
TRBJ2-1	-	-	TRBV13	15	TGTGCCAGCAGCTTAAGAGCTAGCTCCTACAATGAGCAGTTCTTC	CASSLRASSYNEQFF
TRBJ2-7	-	-	TRBV28	15	TGTGCCAGCAGTGGAAGGGCACTTCAAACCTACGAGCAGTACTTC	CASSGRALQTYEQYF
TRBJ2-3	-	-	TRBV7-2	12	TGTGCCAGCAGCTTACTAGCAGATACGCAGTATTTT	CASSLLADTQYF
TRBJ2-7	-	-	TRBV5-1	14	TGCGCCAGCAGCTTGGAACTGGGCCCCTACGAGCAGTACTTC	CASSLELGPYEQYF
TRBJ2-3	-	-	TRBV7-2	16	TGTGCCAGCAGCCCTAAGGGGCGCGCCTACCCAGATACGCAGTATTTT	CASSPKGRAYPDTQYF
TRBJ2-7	-	-	TRBV5-1	16	TGCGCCAGCAGCTTGGCGGGTGGGGGGCAGGGGGACGAGCAGTACTTC	CASSLAGGGQGDEQYF
TRBJ2-1	-	-	TRBV29-1	12	TGCAGCGTTGAAGGGGGGAAGAGTGAGCAGTTCTTC	CSVEGGKSEQFF
TRBJ2-7	-	-	TRBV29-1	13	TGCAGCGTTGAGGGACACGTACCCTACGAGCAGTACTTC	CSVEGHVPYEQYF
TRBJ2-7	-	-	TRBV7-9	13	TGTGCCAGCAGCCTGGGGGCTAGCAGCGAGCAGTACTTC	CASSLGASSEQYF
TRBJ2-2	-	-	TRBV5-1	14	TGCGCCAGCAGCTTGGAGGGGGGCACCGGGGAGCTGTTTTTT	CASSLEGGTGELFF
TRBJ2-5	-	-	TRBV28	14	TGTGCCAGCACCTTGGGGGCGGGACAAGAGACCCAGTACTTC	CASTLGAGQETQYF
TRBJ2-7	-	-	TRBV9	12	TGTGCCAGCAGCCCGAGCTCCTACGAGCAGTACTTC	CASSPSSYEQYF
TRBJ2-1	TRBD1	once	TRBV4-3	16	TGCGCCAGCAGCCAAACACAGGGGGCTCAGGACAATGAGCAGTTCTTC	CASSQTQGAQDNEQFF
TRBJ2-3	TRBD2	-	TRBV27	15	TGTGCCAGCAGGAGAACTAGCGGGAGTTTGGATACGCAGTATTTT	CASRRTSGSLDTQYF
TRBJ2-1	TRBD2	few	TRBV2	14	TGTGCCAGCAAAGGACTAGCGGAAATCAATGAGCAGTTCTTC	CASKGLAEINEQFF
TRBJ2-1	-	-	TRBV7-2	14	TGTGCCAGCAGCGAGCCCGGGACCTTTAATGAGCAGTTCTTC	CASSEPGTFNEQFF
TRBJ1-2	-	once	TRBV5-6	16	TGTGCCAGCAGCTTGGATCCCGAGTTAGCTAACTATGGCTACACCTTC	CASSLDPELANYGYTF
TRBJ2-1	TRBD2	-	TRBV7-9	15	TGTGCCAGCACCCTCTCGGGACTAGCGTACAATGAGCAGTTCTTC	CASTLSGLAYNEQFF
TRBJ2-3	TRBD2	-	TRBV7-6	17	TGTGCCAGCAGCTTAGATAGCGGGAGCGCTCTTACAGATACGCAGTATTTT	CASSLDSGSALTDTQYF
TRBJ2-1	-	-	TRBV11-3	12	TGTGCCAGCAGCTTAGGGGCGAATGAGCAGTTCTTC	CASSLGANEQFF
TRBJ2-3	-	-	TRBV11-2	14	TGTGCCAGCCGCAACGAAGCTAGAAGAGATACGCAGTATTTT	CASRNEARRDTQYF
TRBJ2-2	TRBD1	once	TRBV2	16	TGTGCCAGCAGTGAAACGATGACAGGGGGAACCGGGGAGCTGTTTTTT	CASSETMTGGTGELFF
TRBJ2-3	TRBD2	-	TRBV7-9	16	TGTGCCAGCAGCTTAGGGACTAGCGGAAACACAGATACGCAGTATTTT	CASSLGTSGNTDTQYF
TRBJ2-7	-	once	TRBV5-1	15	TGCGCCAGCAGCGTAGACTACGGTCCAAGCTACGAGCAGTACTTC	CASSVDYGPSYEQYF
TRBJ2-7	-	once	TRBV29-1	12	TGCAGCGTTGGTGTCCAAACCTACGAGCAGTACTTC	CSVGVQTYEQYF
TRBJ2-1	-	-	TRBV9	17	TGTGCCAGCTGGTCTGGGTTAAGTGGTAGCTCCTACAATGAGCAGTTCTTC	CASWSGLSGSSYNEQFF
TRBJ2-7	-	-	TRBV2	14	TGTGCCTTCCAACCCGCGGCAGGGGCCTACGAGCAGTACTTC	CAFQPAAGAYEQYF
TRBJ2-1	TRBD2	-	TRBV15	17	TGTGCCACCAGCAGACTTATGCCGGGACTAGCCGGCAATGAGCAGTTCTTC	CATSRLMPGLAGNEQFF
TRBJ2-6	TRBD2	-	TRBV23-1	18	TGCGCCAGCAGTTCCCGAAATAGCGGGAGTTCTGGGGCCAACGTCCTGACTTTC	CASSSRNSGSSGANVLTF
TRBJ1-4	-	-	TRBV29-1	14	TGCAGCGTTGAAGCGGTCGGATATAATGAAAAACTGTTTTTT	CSVEAVGYNEKLFF
TRBJ1-4	-	few	TRBV29-1	12	TGCAGCCCTACGCCTCCGGGGGATAAGAGGTTTTTT	CSPTPPGDKRFF
TRBJ1-2	-	-	TRBV7-2	14	TGTGCCAGCAGCCAGCTGGGTAGCTACTATGGCTACACCTTC	CASSQLGSYYGYTF
TRBJ2-5	TRBD1	-	TRBV4-3	15	TGCGCCAGCAGCCAAGACAGGACAGGGGAAGAGACCCAGTACTTC	CASSQDRTGEETQYF
TRBJ2-5	-	-	TRBV5-5	15	TGTGCCAGCAGCCGCGGACAGCGGGGTTTGGAGACCCAGTACTTC	CASSRGQRGLETQYF
TRBJ2-7	TRBD2	once	TRBV5-1	14	TGCGCCAGCAGCGGACTAGCGGGAGCCTACGAGCAGTACTTC	CASSGLAGAYEQYF
TRBJ2-7	TRBD2	-	TRBV28	15	TGTGCCAGCAGTTTGCTGCGGGAGAGCTCCTACGAGCAGTACTTC	CASSLLRESSYEQYF
TRBJ2-7	-	-	TRBV4-1	13	TGCGCCAGCAGCCAAATGCAGAATCACGAGCAGTACTTC	CASSQMQNHEQYF
TRBJ2-2	-	-	TRBV7-2	16	TGTGCCAGCAGAAAGCTGGGCCAGGGCTACACCGGGGAGCTGTTTTTT	CASRKLGQGYTGELFF
TRBJ2-4	-	-	TRBV11-3	13	TGTGCCAGCAGCGGCGCACCAGAAAACATTCAGTACTTC	CASSGAPENIQYF
TRBJ1-2	-	once	TRBV11-2	16	TGTGCCAGCAGCTTAGTTGCCCAGAAGGAAGCTTATGGCTACACCTTC	CASSLVAQKEAYGYTF